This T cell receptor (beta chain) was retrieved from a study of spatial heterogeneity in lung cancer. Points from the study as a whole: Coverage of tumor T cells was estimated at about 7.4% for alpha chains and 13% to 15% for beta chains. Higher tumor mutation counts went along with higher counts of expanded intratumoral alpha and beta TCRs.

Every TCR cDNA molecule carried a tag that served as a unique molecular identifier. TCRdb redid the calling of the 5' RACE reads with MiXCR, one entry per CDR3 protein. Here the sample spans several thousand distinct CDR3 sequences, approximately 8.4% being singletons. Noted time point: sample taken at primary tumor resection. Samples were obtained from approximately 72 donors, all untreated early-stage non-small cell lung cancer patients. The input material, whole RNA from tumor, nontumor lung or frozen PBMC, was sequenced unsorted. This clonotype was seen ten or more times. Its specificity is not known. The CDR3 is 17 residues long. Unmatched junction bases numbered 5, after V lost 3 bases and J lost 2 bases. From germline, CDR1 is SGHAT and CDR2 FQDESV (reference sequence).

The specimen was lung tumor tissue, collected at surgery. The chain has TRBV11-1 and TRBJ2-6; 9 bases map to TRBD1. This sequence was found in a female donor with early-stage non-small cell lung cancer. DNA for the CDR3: TGTGCCAGCAGCTTCGGACAGGGGACGGCTGGGGCCAACGTCCTGACTTTC. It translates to CASSFGQGTAGANVLTF.